Presented here are 8 T cell receptor beta chains from one specimen sequenced in a study of Tregs in tolerant kidney transplant recipients. Clones were read by immunoSEQ multiplex PCR, and TCRdb kept only the in-frame ones, dropping some. The data contain fewer than 80,000 clones, roughly 98% of them singletons. The specimen comprised CD4+ T cells from blood, sampled before the transplant. These receptors originate from a human donor who received a combined kidney and bone marrow transplant.

This chain joins TRBV19 and TRBJ1-2; tentative D call: TRBD1 (5 bases). V lost 0 bases to trimming and J lost 5 bases, with 13 bases between them. The CDR3 contains 15 residues. The germline CDR1 and CDR2 sequences are LNHDA and SQIVND (reference sequence). DNA for the CDR3: TGTGCCAGTAGTATAGATCGAGGGCGGGGGTATGGCTACACCTTC. Protein: CASSIDRGRGYGYTF.

V usage is TRBV5-1 and J usage is TRBJ2-6; 11 nucleotides match TRBD1. The V segment lost 3 bases and the J segment 3 bases; nucleotides outside the gene matches: 2. From germline, CDR1 is SGHRS and CDR2 YFSETQ. The CDR3 is made up of 16 amino acids. CDR3 residues: CASSWTGGGGANVLTF. In DNA form, the CDR3 reads TGCGCCAGCAGCTGGACAGGGGGCGGTGGGGCCAACGTCCTGACTTTC.

The rearrangement joins TRBV6-1 to TRBJ2-3; the D is unclear. Germline assignment: CDR1 MNHNS and CDR2 SASEGT. The germline V and J ends were trimmed by 2 bases and 4 bases, with 4 bases remaining between them. The CDR3 has 12 amino acids. CDR3: CASSESADTQYF. CDR3 coding DNA: TGTGCCAGCAGTGAAAGCGCAGATACGCAGTATTTT.

The genes are TRBV11-1 and TRBJ2-5, with D tentatively TRBD2 (5 bases). V was clipped by 3 bases and J by 2 bases, with 13 bases between them. The CDR3 loop spans 15 amino acids. CDR1 and CDR2 from the germline V gene are SGHAT and FQDESV (reference sequence). CDR3 amino acids: CASSFEGFRQETQYF. The CDR3 bases are TGTGCCAGCAGCTTCGAGGGATTTAGGCAAGAGACCCAGTACTTC.

V usage is TRBV4-1 and J usage is TRBJ2-1; 11 positions match TRBD2. Germline-derived CDR1 and CDR2 are MGHRA and YSYEKL. The CDR3 contains 16 residues. V lost 1 base, J lost 4 bases, and 3 bases stayed unmatched. The CDR3 reads CASSQALAGGYNEQFF. In nucleotides, the CDR3 is TGCGCCAGCAGCCAAGCCTTAGCGGGGGGGTACAATGAGCAGTTCTTC.

The genes are TRBV29-1 and TRBJ2-1; 7 positions match TRBD2. This CDR3 contains 14 residues. Germline V gene sequence: CDR1 SQVTM, CDR2 ANQGSEA. V lost 6 bases, J lost 8 bases, and 13 bases stayed unmatched. The CDR3 reads CSVHGGRGVDEQFF. The CDR3 DNA follows: TGCAGCGTCCACGGGGGGAGAGGGGTGGATGAGCAGTTCTTC.

The V and J genes are TRBV11-3 and TRBJ1-4; D possibly corresponds to TRBD1 (5 bases). With 4 bases removed from V and 0 bases from J, the gap between germline ends came to 9 bases. The germline V gene encodes CDR1 SGHNT and CDR2 YENEEA. The CDR3 has 15 amino acids. CDR3 in amino acids: CASSYRGATNEKLFF. CDR3 DNA sequence: TGTGCCAGCAGCTATAGGGGTGCAACTAATGAAAAACTGTTTTTT. Complete variable domain (other parts from reference TRBV11-3 and TRBJ1-4): EAGVVQSPRYKIIEKKQPVAFWCNPISGHNTLYWYLQNLGQGPELLIRYENEEAVDDSQLPKDRFSAERLKGVDSTLKIQPAELGDSAVYLCASSYRGATNEKLFFGSGTQLSVL.

The CDR3 DNA is TGTGCCAGCGCGGTTTCGGAGACCCAGTACTTC. It yields the protein CASAVSETQYF. V gene TRBV28 combines with J gene TRBJ2-5; D gene uncertain. This CDR3 spans 11 amino acids. Germline-derived CDR1 and CDR2 are MDHEN and SYDVKM. Trimming took off 8 bases at V and 5 bases at J, with 9 bases between the two ends.